One and the same sample provided the 18 T cell receptor beta chains below, sequenced in a study of control samples from healthy donors and cancer patients. Produced via immunoSEQ multiplex PCR; TCRdb's table is partial and in-frame only. The table lists 200,000 to 250,000 clones, around 94% of them singletons. Source material: blood. Receptor source: a man aged 50 to 59 in good health.

The rearrangement joins TRBV2 to TRBJ2-7, with no clear D. With 8 bases removed from V and 1 base from J, the gap between germline ends came to 6 bases. Germline CDR1 is SNHLY and CDR2 is FYNNEI. The length of the CDR3 is 11 residues. As DNA, the CDR3 is TGTGCCAGCGGACCGTCCTACGAGCAGTACTTC. Translating gives CASGPSYEQYF.

The chain links TRBV5-4 to TRBJ2-5; 7 bases are shared with TRBD2. The CDR3 sequence is 14 residues long. The V and J ends lost 4 bases and 5 bases, in that order; junction bases with no gene match: 8. Germline CDR1 SGHNT, CDR2 YYREEE (reference sequence). The CDR3 region has the DNA TGTGCCAGCAGCGGAGGACTAGTTGTCGAGACCCAGTACTTC. Protein: CASSGGLVVETQYF.

A remark on this clone: The junction departs from the called germline gene at one end, perhaps through a read error. The chain employs TRBV3-1 (or the pseudogene TRBV3-2) and TRBJ1-1; the D gene is possibly TRBD1 (6 bases). CDR1 LGHDT and CDR2 YNNKEL come from the germline V gene (reference sequence). This CDR3 comprises 12 residues. This CDR3 reads CASRQGGTEAFF. The CDR3 DNA sequence: TGTGCCAGCAGGCAAGGGGGCACTGAAGCTTTCTTT.

CDR3 residues: CASSAQRGGSTDTQYF. The CDR3 region has the DNA TGTGCCAGCAGCGCCCAGCGGGGGGGAAGCACAGATACGCAGTATTTT. This chain uses TRBV2 with TRBJ2-3; TRBD2 aligns across 10 bases. The CDR3 consists of 16 residues. Looked up from germline, CDR1 is SNHLY and CDR2 is FYNNEI. V lost 6 bases, J lost 0 bases, and 6 bases stayed unmatched.

This clone was seen a single time. The chain carries TRBV4-1 and TRBJ2-3, with D perhaps matching TRBD2 (5 bases). Per germline, CDR1 MGHRA and CDR2 YSYEKL. This CDR3 contains 17 residues. The ends were cut back, 3 bases at V and 1 base at J, with 17 bases in the middle. The CDR3 region has the DNA TGCGCCAGCAGCCAGACCCCCGGACGGAGGCGCACAGATACGCAGTATTTT. This sequence encodes CASSQTPGRRRTDTQYF.

This clone was seen more than once but under ten times. The chain carries TRBV7-2 and TRBJ1-1; D perhaps matches TRBD1 (5 bases). The CDR3 has 15 residues. Per the germline V gene, CDR1 is SGHTA and CDR2 is FQGNSA. The V and J ends lost 3 bases and 1 base respectively, with 12 bases between them. The CDR3 is CASSFRGGPNTEAFF. CDR3 nucleotide sequence: TGTGCCAGCAGCTTCCGTGGGGGTCCGAACACTGAAGCTTTCTTT.

The chain is built from TRBV28 and TRBJ1-6; 7 positions match TRBD1. Germline V gene lookup returns CDR1 MDHEN and CDR2 SYDVKM. The CDR3 has 12 amino acids. V shed 6 bases and J 12 bases; nucleotides not matched to a gene: 5. CDR3 region: CASSFPGGPLHF. The CDR3 region has the DNA TGTGCCAGCAGCTTTCCAGGGGGACCCCTCCACTTT.

This clone is a singleton in its sample. V gene TRBV7-8 combines with J gene TRBJ2-1; possibly TRBD2 for D (6 bases). Trimming removed 5 bases at V and 7 bases at J, with 18 bases between. The length of the CDR3 is 15 residues. Per germline, CDR1 SGHVS and CDR2 FQNEAQ. CDR3 sequence: CASSPRTKSLNEQFF. The DNA of the CDR3 is TGTGCCAGCAGCCCGAGGACTAAGTCGTTAAATGAGCAGTTCTTC.

The chain has TRBV24-1 and TRBJ1-5; D uncertain. In germline, CDR1 is KGHDR, CDR2 SFDVKD. Trimming removed 3 bases from V and 6 bases from J, with 8 bases in between. The CDR3 length is 13 residues. The CDR3 DNA sequence: TGTGCCACCAGTGATCGAGAGAGTCAGCCCCAGCATTTT. Translated: CATSDRESQPQHF.

CDR3 sequence (DNA): TGTGCCTGGAGTTCCCCCAGCAGGGAGACCCAGTACTTC. Translating gives CAWSSPSRETQYF. The rearrangement uses TRBV30 and TRBJ2-5; no firm D call. The CDR3 sequence is 13 residues long. CDR1 is GTSNPN, CDR2 SVGIG, per germline (reference sequence). The V and J ends lost 2 bases and 5 bases respectively, with 12 bases between them.

This clone was detected only once. The chain has TRBV6-5 and TRBJ2-7; D gene unclear. V lost 0 bases to trimming and J lost 6 bases, with 12 bases between them. This CDR3 spans 14 amino acids. Per germline, CDR1 MNHEY and CDR2 SVGAGI. The CDR3 spells CASSYSIEVSEQYF. The CDR3 nucleotides read TGTGCCAGCAGTTACTCGATTGAGGTCTCCGAGCAGTACTTC.

The rearrangement links TRBV5-1 to TRBJ1-2, with a weak D call TRBD1 (5 bases). Germline V gene data show CDR1 as SGHRS and CDR2 as YFSETQ. V lost 7 bases, J lost 2 bases, and 18 bases lay in between. This CDR3 has 15 residues. CDR3 loop: CASGPSPGENYGYTF. The CDR3 nucleotides read TGCGCCAGCGGCCCGAGCCCGGGGGAGAACTATGGCTACACCTTC.

The genes are TRBV19 and TRBJ2-7, with D possibly called TRBD1 or TRBD2 (6 bases each). Per germline, CDR1 LNHDA and CDR2 SQIVND (reference sequence). The CDR3 extends over 13 amino acids. Trimming left V 5 bases short and J 4 bases short, with 12 bases between. CDR3 DNA sequence: TGTGCCAGTAGTTGGGGGGCTACTTACGAGCAGTACTTC. It specifies CASSWGATYEQYF.

The V gene is TRBV6-6, the J gene TRBJ1-3, with a weak D call TRBD1 (5 bases). The germline CDR1 and CDR2 sequences are MNHNY and SVGAGI (reference sequence). Trimming took off 2 bases at V and 2 bases at J, with 13 bases between the two ends. This CDR3 has 16 residues. The DNA of the CDR3 is TGTGCCAGCAGTTACACCGGGGCCGCGGCTGGAAACACCATATATTTT. As protein: CASSYTGAAAGNTIYF.

V usage is TRBV10-1 and J usage is TRBJ1-1, with D unresolved. The CDR3 sequence is 13 residues long. The V gene lost 10 bases and the J gene lost 0 bases, with 12 bases spanning the gap. From germline, CDR1 is WNHNN and CDR2 SYGVQD (reference sequence). The CDR3 coding sequence is TGCGCCACCAAAGAAGGGTTGAACACTGAAGCTTTCTTT. Amino acid sequence: CATKEGLNTEAFF.

The chain links TRBV5-1 to TRBJ1-2; possible D gene TRBD1, 5 bases. The CDR3 covers 13 residues. Deletions cut 4 bases from V and 6 bases from J, with 13 bases between. Germline values: CDR1 SGHRS, CDR2 YFSETQ. The CDR3 bases are TGCGCCAGCAGCGCCCAGGGTCTCCATGGCTACACCTTC. Its protein is CASSAQGLHGYTF. The whole variable domain, remainder taken from reference TRBV5-1 and TRBJ1-2, is KAGVTQTPRYLIKTRGQQVTLSCSPISGHRSVSWYQQTPGQGLQFLFEYFSETQRNKGNFPGRFSGRQFSNSRSEMNVSTLELGDSALYLCASSAQGLHGYTFGSGTRLTVV.

The V call is TRBV5-4, the J call TRBJ2-2, with D unresolved. The CDR3 is 13 amino acids. Germline V gives CDR1 SGHNT, CDR2 YYREEE (reference sequence). V lost 1 base and J 5 bases, leaving 6 bases between the germline ends. The CDR3 reads CASSLQVTGELFF. In nucleotides, the CDR3 is TGTGCCAGCAGCTTGCAGGTAACCGGGGAGCTGTTTTTT.

The chain combines TRBV18 with TRBJ2-2, with 7 bases matching TRBD2. Germline CDR1 is KGHSH and CDR2 is LQKENI. This CDR3 is 17 amino acids long. V shed 2 bases and J 2 bases; nucleotides not matched to a gene: 8. CDR3 amino acids: CASSPYWTGGNTGELFF. The CDR3 coding sequence is TGTGCCAGCTCACCATACTGGACGGGGGGTAACACCGGGGAGCTGTTTTTT.